This TCR beta chain was captured in a study of blood T cell repertoires in COVID-19. Study background: T cells, B-cell-depleted T cells, or PBMCs supplied cDNA or gDNA.

The CDR3 length is 12 residues. Trimming shortened V by 7 bases and J by 9 bases, and 16 bases separated the two germline ends. Assay used: immunoSEQ multiplex PCR; TCRdb lists only in-frame clones, some missing. The sample includes approximately 200,000 clones, roughly four fifths of them seen just once. Residents of over 20 US areas, aged about 18 to 89 years, made up the participants. Participants reported their clinical history, and cohort assignment relied on those reports. Among Cohort 3 donors, those recovered had two negative PCRs, clearance, or symptom resolution. Sample: PBMCs or T cells enriched from blood (not recorded which). This receptor was taken from a man aged 40-50 years who had recovered from COVID-19. The rearrangement links TRBV12-3 or TRBV12-4 to TRBJ2-7; D is uncertain. CDR3 coding DNA: TGTGCCAGCACCCCCTCCTACGAGCGGCAGTACTTC. Protein: CASTPSYERQYF.